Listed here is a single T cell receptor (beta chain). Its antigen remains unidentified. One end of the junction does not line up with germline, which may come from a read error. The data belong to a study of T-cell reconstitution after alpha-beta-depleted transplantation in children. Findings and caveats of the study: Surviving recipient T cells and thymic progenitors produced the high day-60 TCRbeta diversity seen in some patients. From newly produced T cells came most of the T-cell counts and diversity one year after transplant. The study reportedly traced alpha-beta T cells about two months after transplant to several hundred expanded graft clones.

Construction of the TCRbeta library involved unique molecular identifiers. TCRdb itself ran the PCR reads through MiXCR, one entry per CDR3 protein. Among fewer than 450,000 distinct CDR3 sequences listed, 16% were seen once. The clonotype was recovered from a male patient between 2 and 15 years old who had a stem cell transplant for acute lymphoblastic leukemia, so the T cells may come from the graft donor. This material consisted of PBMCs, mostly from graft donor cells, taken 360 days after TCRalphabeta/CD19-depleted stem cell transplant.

This CDR3 reads CASSSLTSGRMTF. DNA for the CDR3: TGTGCCAGCAGTTCCTTGACTAGCGGGAGGATGACCTTC. The chain couples TRBV2 to TRBJ2-1, with 13 bases that match TRBD2. Looked up from germline, CDR1 is SNHLY and CDR2 is FYNNEI. The CDR3 spans 13 residues.